The entry below gives a single T cell receptor beta chain sequence along with its context. The sample comes from a study of Ad26.COV2.S vaccination and SARS-CoV-2 variants. Study-wide context: Each vaccinee took Ad26.COV2.S intramuscularly, once or twice 56 days apart.

The treatment here: around 19 received Ad26.COV2.S at low or high dose, single or two shots; 5 received placebo; per-sample allocation not given. Collection of samples fell on day 63 after the first vaccine or placebo injection. An Ad26 vector that expressed Wuhan-strain SARS-CoV-2 spike constituted the vaccine. The germline CDR1 and CDR2 sequences are SGHVS and FQNEAQ. The CDR3 consists of 18 residues. Trimming removed 1 base from V and 0 bases from J, with 13 bases in between. Profiled with immunoSEQ multiplex PCR; TCRdb holds only in-frame clones, not every one. This table has around 340,000 clones, about 87% appearing once.

Source: peripheral blood, taken in a trial of Ad26.COV2.S vaccine versus placebo. V is TRBV7-8 and J is TRBJ1-6, with D tentatively TRBD1 (5 bases). This receptor was obtained from a person between 18 and 59 years old who received the Ad26.COV2.S COVID-19 vaccine or a placebo. The CDR3 region has the DNA TGTGCCAGCAGCTTAGTACCAGGGCCGAGCTCCTATAATTCACCCCTCCACTTT. Amino acid sequence: CASSLVPGPSSYNSPLHF.